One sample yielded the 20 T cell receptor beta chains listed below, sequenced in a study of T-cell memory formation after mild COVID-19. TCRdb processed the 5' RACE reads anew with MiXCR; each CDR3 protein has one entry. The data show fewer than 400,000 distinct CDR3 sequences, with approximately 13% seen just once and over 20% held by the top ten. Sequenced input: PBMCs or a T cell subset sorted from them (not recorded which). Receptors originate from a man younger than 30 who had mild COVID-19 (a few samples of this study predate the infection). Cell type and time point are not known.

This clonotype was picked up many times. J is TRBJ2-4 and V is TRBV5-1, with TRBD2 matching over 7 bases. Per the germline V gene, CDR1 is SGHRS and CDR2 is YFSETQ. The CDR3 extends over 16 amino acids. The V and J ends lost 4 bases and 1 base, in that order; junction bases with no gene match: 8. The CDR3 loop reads CASSLGGSPAKNIQYF. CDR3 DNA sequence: TGCGCCAGCAGCCTGGGGGGGTCTCCGGCCAAAAACATTCAGTACTTC.

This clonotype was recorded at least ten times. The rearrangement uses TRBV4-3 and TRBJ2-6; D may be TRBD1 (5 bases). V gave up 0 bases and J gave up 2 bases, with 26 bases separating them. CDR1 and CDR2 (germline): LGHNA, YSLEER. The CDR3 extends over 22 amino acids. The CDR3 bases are TGCGCCAGCAGCCAAGATAGTGGAGTTTGGGGCAGGGCTAGACCTGGGGCCAACGTCCTGACTTTC. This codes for CASSQDSGVWGRARPGANVLTF.

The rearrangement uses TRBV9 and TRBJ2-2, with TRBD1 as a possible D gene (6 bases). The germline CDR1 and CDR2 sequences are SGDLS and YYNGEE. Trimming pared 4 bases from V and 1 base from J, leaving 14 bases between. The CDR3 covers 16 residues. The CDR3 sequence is CASSPHSTGNTGELFF. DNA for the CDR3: TGTGCCAGCAGCCCACACTCGACAGGGAACACCGGGGAGCTGTTTTTT.

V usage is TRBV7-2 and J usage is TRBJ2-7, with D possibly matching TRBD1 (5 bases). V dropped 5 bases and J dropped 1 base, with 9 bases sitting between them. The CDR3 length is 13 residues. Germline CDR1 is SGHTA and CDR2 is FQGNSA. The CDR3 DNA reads TGTGCCAGCAGCCGAGACAGATCCTACGAGCAGTACGTC. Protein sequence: CASSRDRSYEQYV.

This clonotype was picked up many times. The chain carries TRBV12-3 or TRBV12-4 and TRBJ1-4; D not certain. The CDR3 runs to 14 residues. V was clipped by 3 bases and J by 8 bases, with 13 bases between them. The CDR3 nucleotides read TGTGCCAGCAGTTTGACCGCCGCGCAGGAAAAACTGTTTTTT. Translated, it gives CASSLTAAQEKLFF.

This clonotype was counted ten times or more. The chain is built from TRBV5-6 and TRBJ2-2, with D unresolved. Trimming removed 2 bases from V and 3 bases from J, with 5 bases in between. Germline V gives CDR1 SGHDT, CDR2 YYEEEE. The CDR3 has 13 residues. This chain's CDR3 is CASSFSDTGELFF. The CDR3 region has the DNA TGTGCCAGCAGCTTTTCCGACACCGGGGAGCTGTTTTTT.

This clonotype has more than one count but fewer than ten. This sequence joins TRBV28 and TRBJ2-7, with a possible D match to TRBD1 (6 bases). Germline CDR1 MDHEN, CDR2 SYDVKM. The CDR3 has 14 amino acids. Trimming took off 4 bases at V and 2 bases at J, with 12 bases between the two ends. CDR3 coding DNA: TGTGCCAGCAGTTCCGTAGACAGGACCTACGAGCAGTACGTC. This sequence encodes CASSSVDRTYEQYV.

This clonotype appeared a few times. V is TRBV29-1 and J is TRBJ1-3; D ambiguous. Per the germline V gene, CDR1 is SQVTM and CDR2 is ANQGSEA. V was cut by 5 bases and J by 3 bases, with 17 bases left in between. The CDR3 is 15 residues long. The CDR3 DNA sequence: TGCAGCGTTTCCGATATGGCGGTGGATGGAAACACCATATATTTT. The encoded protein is CSVSDMAVDGNTIYF.

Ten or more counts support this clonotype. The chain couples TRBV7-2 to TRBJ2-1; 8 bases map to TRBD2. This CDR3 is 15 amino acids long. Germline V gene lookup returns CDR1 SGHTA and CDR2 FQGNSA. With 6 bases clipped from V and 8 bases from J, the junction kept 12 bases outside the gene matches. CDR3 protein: CASRLAVTGSDEQFF. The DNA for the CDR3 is TGTGCCAGCAGACTAGCGGTCACAGGGAGCGATGAGCAGTTCTTC.

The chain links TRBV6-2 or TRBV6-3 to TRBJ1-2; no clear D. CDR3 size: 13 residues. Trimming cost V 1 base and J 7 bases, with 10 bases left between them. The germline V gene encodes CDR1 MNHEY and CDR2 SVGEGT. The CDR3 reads CASSYLAKSGYTF. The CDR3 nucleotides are TGTGCCAGCAGTTACTTGGCCAAGTCTGGCTACACCTTC.

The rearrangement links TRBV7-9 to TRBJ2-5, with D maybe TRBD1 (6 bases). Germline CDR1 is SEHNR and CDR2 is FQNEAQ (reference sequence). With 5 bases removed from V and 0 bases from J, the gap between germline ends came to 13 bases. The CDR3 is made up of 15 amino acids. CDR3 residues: CASSSLGQNQETQYF. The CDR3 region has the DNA TGTGCCAGCAGCAGTTTAGGACAGAACCAAGAGACCCAGTACTTC.

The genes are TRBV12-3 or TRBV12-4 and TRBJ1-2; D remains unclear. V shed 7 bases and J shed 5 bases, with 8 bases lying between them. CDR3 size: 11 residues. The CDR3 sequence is CASTLGYGYTF. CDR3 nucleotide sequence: TGTGCCAGCACCCTCGGGTATGGCTACACCTTC.

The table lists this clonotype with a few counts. The CDR3 bases are TGCGCCAGCAGCTTAGTAGGGGAAGGCGAGCAGTACTTC. It encodes CASSLVGEGEQYF. The V gene is TRBV5-1, the J gene TRBJ2-7; D is possibly TRBD1 (5 bases). The CDR3 runs to 13 residues. The V end lost 2 bases, the J end lost 6 bases, and 12 bases lay between the germline ends. CDR1 is SGHRS, CDR2 YFSETQ, per germline.

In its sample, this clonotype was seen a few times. As DNA, the CDR3 is TGCGCCAGCAGCACCGGGTCCTTTTTCAATGAGCAGTTCTTC. The encoded protein is CASSTGSFFNEQFF. J is TRBJ2-1 and V is TRBV5-1; D is unclear. The CDR3 consists of 14 residues. Germline V gene sequence: CDR1 SGHRS, CDR2 YFSETQ. V dropped 4 bases and J dropped 6 bases, with 14 bases sitting between them. Filled out from reference TRBV5-1 and TRBJ2-1, the complete variable domain reads KAGVTQTPRYLIKTRGQQVTLSCSPISGHRSVSWYQQTPGQGLQFLFEYFSETQRNKGNFPGRFSGRQFSNSRSEMNVSTLELGDSALYLCASSTGSFFNEQFFGPGTRLTVL.

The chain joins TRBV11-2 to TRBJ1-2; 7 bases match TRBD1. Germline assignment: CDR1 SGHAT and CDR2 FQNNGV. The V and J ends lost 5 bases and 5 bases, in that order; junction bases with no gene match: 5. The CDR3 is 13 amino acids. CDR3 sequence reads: CASSGRDSYGYTF. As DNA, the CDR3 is TGTGCCAGCAGCGGACGGGACAGTTATGGCTACACCTTC.

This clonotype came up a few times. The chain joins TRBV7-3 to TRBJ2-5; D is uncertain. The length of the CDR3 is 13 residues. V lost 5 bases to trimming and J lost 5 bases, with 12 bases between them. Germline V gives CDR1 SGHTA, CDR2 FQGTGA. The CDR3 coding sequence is TGTGCCAGCAGCGTAGACGTTCTCGAGACCCAGTACTTC. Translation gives CASSVDVLETQYF.

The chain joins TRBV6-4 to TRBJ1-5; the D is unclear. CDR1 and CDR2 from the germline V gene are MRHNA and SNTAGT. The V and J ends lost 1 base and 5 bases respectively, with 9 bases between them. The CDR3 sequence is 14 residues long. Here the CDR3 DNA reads TGTGCCAGCAGTGACTTTTACGTGGATCAGCCCCAGCATTTT. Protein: CASSDFYVDQPQHF.

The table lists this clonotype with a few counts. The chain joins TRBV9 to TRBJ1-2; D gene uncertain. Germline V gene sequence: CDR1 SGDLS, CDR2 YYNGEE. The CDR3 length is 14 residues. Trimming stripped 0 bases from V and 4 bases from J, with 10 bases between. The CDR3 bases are TGTGCCAGCAGCGTAGGCCCCAACAGCTATGGCTACACCTTC. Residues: CASSVGPNSYGYTF.

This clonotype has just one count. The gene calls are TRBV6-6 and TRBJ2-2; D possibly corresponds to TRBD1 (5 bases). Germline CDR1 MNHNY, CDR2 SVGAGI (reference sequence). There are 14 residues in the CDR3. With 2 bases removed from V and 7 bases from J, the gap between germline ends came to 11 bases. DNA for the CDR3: TGTGCCAGCAGTTACGCCTACCAGGGCGGGGAGCTGTTTTTT. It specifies CASSYAYQGGELFF.

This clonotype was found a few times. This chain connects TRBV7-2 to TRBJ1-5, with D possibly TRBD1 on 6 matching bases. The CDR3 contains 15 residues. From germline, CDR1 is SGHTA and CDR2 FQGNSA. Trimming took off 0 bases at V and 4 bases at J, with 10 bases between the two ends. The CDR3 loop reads CASSLAGGRNQPQHF. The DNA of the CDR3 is TGTGCCAGCAGCTTAGCGGGGGGCCGGAATCAGCCCCAGCATTTT.